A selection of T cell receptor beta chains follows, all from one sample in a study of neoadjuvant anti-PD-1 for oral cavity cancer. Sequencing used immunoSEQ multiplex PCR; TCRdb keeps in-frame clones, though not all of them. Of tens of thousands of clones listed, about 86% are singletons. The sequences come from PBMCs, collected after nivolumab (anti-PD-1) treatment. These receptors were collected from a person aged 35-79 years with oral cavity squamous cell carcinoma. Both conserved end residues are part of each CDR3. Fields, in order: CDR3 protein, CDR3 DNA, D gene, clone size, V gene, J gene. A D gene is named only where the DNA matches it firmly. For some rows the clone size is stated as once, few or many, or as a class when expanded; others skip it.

cdr3_aa: CASRFTYEQYF; cdr3_nt: TGTGCCAGCAGATTTACCTACGAGCAGTACTTC; d_call: .; clone_size: .; v_call: TRBV2; j_call: TRBJ2-7
cdr3_aa: CASSWKTGTGGTEAFF; cdr3_nt: TGTGCCAGCAGCTGGAAAACCGGGACAGGGGGCACTGAAGCTTTCTTT; d_call: TRBD1; clone_size: .; v_call: TRBV11-2; j_call: TRBJ1-1
cdr3_aa: CASSRLGSGANVLTF; cdr3_nt: TGCGCCAGCAGCCGACTTGGCTCTGGGGCCAACGTCCTGACTTTC; d_call: .; clone_size: .; v_call: TRBV5-1; j_call: TRBJ2-6
cdr3_aa: CASSPQGGEWNTEAFF; cdr3_nt: TGTGCCAGCAGCCCCCAGGGTGGGGAATGGAACACTGAAGCTTTCTTT; d_call: .; clone_size: .; v_call: TRBV9; j_call: TRBJ1-1
cdr3_aa: CASSYSIQGWGGGELFF; cdr3_nt: TGTGCCAGCAGTTATTCAATACAGGGATGGGGAGGCGGGGAGCTGTTTTTT; d_call: .; clone_size: .; v_call: TRBV28; j_call: TRBJ2-2
cdr3_aa: CASSEVGTGSNEQFF; cdr3_nt: TGTGCCAGCAGTGAAGTAGGGACAGGGTCCAATGAGCAGTTCTTC; d_call: TRBD1; clone_size: .; v_call: TRBV2; j_call: TRBJ2-1
cdr3_aa: CASSEGGHQPQHF; cdr3_nt: TGTGCCAGCAGTGAAGGGGGTCATCAGCCCCAGCATTTT; d_call: .; clone_size: once; v_call: TRBV6-1; j_call: TRBJ1-5
cdr3_aa: CAWQGVGANVLTF; cdr3_nt: TGTGCCTGGCAGGGTGTGGGGGCCAACGTCCTGACTTTC; d_call: .; clone_size: .; v_call: TRBV30; j_call: TRBJ2-6
cdr3_aa: CASSLALGDQETQYF; cdr3_nt: TGCGCCAGCAGCTTGGCTCTAGGGGACCAAGAGACCCAGTACTTC; d_call: .; clone_size: .; v_call: TRBV5-1; j_call: TRBJ2-5
cdr3_aa: CASSMRGNSPLHF; cdr3_nt: TGTGCCAGTAGTATGCGGGGTAATTCACCCCTCCACTTT; d_call: .; clone_size: .; v_call: TRBV19; j_call: TRBJ1-6
cdr3_aa: CASSENVAGYTF; cdr3_nt: TGTGCCAGCAGTGAAAATGTGGCCGGCTACACCTTC; d_call: .; clone_size: few; v_call: TRBV2; j_call: TRBJ1-2
cdr3_aa: CASSFRQGTNEKLFF; cdr3_nt: TGTGCCAGCAGCTTTCGACAGGGGACAAATGAAAAACTGTTTTTT; d_call: TRBD1; clone_size: .; v_call: TRBV2; j_call: TRBJ1-4
cdr3_aa: CASGLVRVWRQIEHVAKNIQYF; cdr3_nt: TGTGCTAGTGGTTTGGTACGGGTTTGGAGACAGATAGAACATGTAGCCAAAAACATTCAGTACTTC; d_call: .; clone_size: .; v_call: TRBV12-5; j_call: TRBJ2-4
cdr3_aa: CASGRAGTGTYEQYF; cdr3_nt: TGTGCCAGCGGGAGGGCCGGGACAGGTACCTACGAGCAGTACTTC; d_call: .; clone_size: once; v_call: TRBV9; j_call: TRBJ2-7
cdr3_aa: CASMDPPRGQPQHF; cdr3_nt: TGTGCCAGTATGGACCCTCCGAGGGGTCAGCCCCAGCATTTT; d_call: .; clone_size: .; v_call: TRBV19; j_call: TRBJ1-5
cdr3_aa: CASSSAGDRTNEQFF; cdr3_nt: TGTGCCAGCAGTTCAGCGGGGGACCGGACCAATGAGCAGTTCTTC; d_call: TRBD2; clone_size: .; v_call: TRBV28; j_call: TRBJ2-1
cdr3_aa: CASRPAPGANTEAFF; cdr3_nt: TGTGCCAGCAGGCCCGCTCCCGGCGCGAACACTGAAGCTTTCTTT; d_call: .; clone_size: once; v_call: TRBV2; j_call: TRBJ1-1
cdr3_aa: CASSWGPGFNEQFF; cdr3_nt: TGCGCCAGCAGCTGGGGCCCCGGCTTCAATGAGCAGTTCTTC; d_call: .; clone_size: few; v_call: TRBV5-1; j_call: TRBJ2-1
cdr3_aa: CASSSSFYGYTF; cdr3_nt: TGCGCCAGCAGCTCATCGTTCTATGGCTACACCTTC; d_call: .; clone_size: .; v_call: TRBV5-1; j_call: TRBJ1-2
cdr3_aa: CASSPGTLSNQPQHF; cdr3_nt: TGCGCCAGCAGCCCGGGGACACTTAGCAATCAGCCCCAGCATTTT; d_call: .; clone_size: once; v_call: TRBV5-1; j_call: TRBJ1-5
cdr3_aa: CASSRQGFYEQYF; cdr3_nt: TGTGCCAGCAGTCGACAGGGTTTTTACGAGCAGTACTTC; d_call: TRBD1; clone_size: .; v_call: TRBV6-5; j_call: TRBJ2-7
cdr3_aa: CASSQPTGASNSPLHF; cdr3_nt: TGCGCCAGCAGCCAGCCCACAGGGGCGTCAAATTCACCCCTCCACTTT; d_call: TRBD1; clone_size: .; v_call: TRBV4-1; j_call: TRBJ1-6
cdr3_aa: CASSLPSADTQYF; cdr3_nt: TGTGCCAGCAGCTTGCCCTCTGCAGATACGCAGTATTTT; d_call: .; clone_size: .; v_call: TRBV5-4; j_call: TRBJ2-3
cdr3_aa: CASSRSWPQTLQYF; cdr3_nt: TGTGCCAGCAGCCGTTCCTGGCCCCAAACTCTCCAGTACTTC; d_call: .; clone_size: .; v_call: TRBV5-6; j_call: TRBJ2-5
cdr3_aa: CASGLTRWTGENTEAFF; cdr3_nt: TGTGCTAGTGGTTTGACACGTTGGACAGGAGAGAACACTGAAGCTTTCTTT; d_call: TRBD1; clone_size: .; v_call: TRBV12-5; j_call: TRBJ1-1
cdr3_aa: CASRYGQGDLYGYTF; cdr3_nt: TGTGCCAGCAGGTACGGACAGGGTGACCTCTATGGCTACACCTTC; d_call: TRBD1; clone_size: .; v_call: TRBV2; j_call: TRBJ1-2
cdr3_aa: CASSSRVLWPNEKLFF; cdr3_nt: TGTGCCAGCAGCTCCAGGGTGTTGTGGCCTAATGAAAAACTGTTTTTT; d_call: .; clone_size: .; v_call: TRBV13; j_call: TRBJ1-4
cdr3_aa: CASSWTHNQPQHF; cdr3_nt: TGTGCCAGCTCATGGACACACAATCAGCCCCAGCATTTT; d_call: .; clone_size: .; v_call: TRBV18; j_call: TRBJ1-5
cdr3_aa: CASSPLRRDNEQFF; cdr3_nt: TGTGCCAGCAGCCCGCTTAGGAGAGACAATGAGCAGTTCTTC; d_call: .; clone_size: .; v_call: TRBV11-2; j_call: TRBJ2-1
cdr3_aa: CASSQEEGTEAFF; cdr3_nt: TGTGCCAGCAGCCAAGAAGAGGGGACTGAAGCTTTCTTT; d_call: .; clone_size: few; v_call: TRBV4-2; j_call: TRBJ1-1
cdr3_aa: CASNPGSLEKLFF; cdr3_nt: TGTGCCAGCAATCCCGGGTCACTGGAAAAACTGTTTTTT; d_call: .; clone_size: .; v_call: TRBV28; j_call: TRBJ1-4
cdr3_aa: CASSGRDRGYNEQFF; cdr3_nt: TGTGCCAGCAGCGGCCGGGACAGGGGATACAATGAGCAGTTCTTC; d_call: TRBD1; clone_size: .; v_call: TRBV9; j_call: TRBJ2-1
cdr3_aa: CASSLTGNYGYTF; cdr3_nt: TGTGCCAGCAGCCTAACAGGGAACTATGGCTACACCTTC; d_call: .; clone_size: once; v_call: TRBV28; j_call: TRBJ1-2
cdr3_aa: CASSQEGGNEQFF; cdr3_nt: TGTGCCAGCAGCCAGGAAGGGGGCAATGAGCAGTTCTTC; d_call: .; clone_size: .; v_call: TRBV4-2; j_call: TRBJ2-1
cdr3_aa: CAISESGQGLDYGYTF; cdr3_nt: TGTGCCATCAGTGAGTCGGGACAGGGTCTGGACTATGGCTACACCTTC; d_call: TRBD1; clone_size: .; v_call: TRBV10-3; j_call: TRBJ1-2
cdr3_aa: CASSLGLAGGGFSNEQFF; cdr3_nt: TGCGCCAGCAGCTTGGGGCTAGCGGGAGGGGGGTTTTCCAATGAGCAGTTCTTC; d_call: TRBD2; clone_size: .; v_call: TRBV5-1; j_call: TRBJ2-1
cdr3_aa: CAWSFGLSTDTQYF; cdr3_nt: TGTGCCTGGAGTTTCGGACTGAGCACAGATACGCAGTATTTT; d_call: .; clone_size: .; v_call: TRBV30; j_call: TRBJ2-3
cdr3_aa: CASSLEAGSYNSPLHF; cdr3_nt: TGTGCCAGCAGCTTAGAGGCAGGGTCCTATAATTCACCCCTCCACTTT; d_call: .; clone_size: .; v_call: TRBV7-9; j_call: TRBJ1-6
cdr3_aa: CASSSPRQVNTEAFF; cdr3_nt: TGTGCCAGCAGTTCCCCTCGACAGGTGAACACTGAAGCTTTCTTT; d_call: .; clone_size: .; v_call: TRBV27; j_call: TRBJ1-1
cdr3_aa: CASTGLNAFF; cdr3_nt: TGTGCCAGCACAGGTCTGAATGCTTTCTTT; d_call: .; clone_size: .; v_call: TRBV6-6; j_call: TRBJ1-1
cdr3_aa: CASSPAGLRGGPPGTDTQYF; cdr3_nt: TGCGCCAGCAGCCCGGCGGGGTTGCGGGGGGGACCTCCTGGCACAGATACGCAGTATTTT; d_call: TRBD2; clone_size: .; v_call: TRBV4-1; j_call: TRBJ2-3
cdr3_aa: CASRGGRISGNTIYF; cdr3_nt: TGTGCCAGCAGGGGGGGGCGGATCTCTGGAAACACCATATATTTT; d_call: .; clone_size: .; v_call: TRBV6-1; j_call: TRBJ1-3
cdr3_aa: CASSGALGQFF; cdr3_nt: TGTGCCAGCAGCGGAGCCCTGGGGCAGTTCTTC; d_call: .; clone_size: .; v_call: TRBV9; j_call: TRBJ2-1